The clone carrying this T cell receptor beta chain has only a few counts. The antigen is not known. This entry is derived from a study of Ad26.COV2.S vaccination and SARS-CoV-2 variants. In the study overall: The study gave Ad26.COV2.S intramuscularly, once or twice 56 days apart.

The treatment denotes: around 19 received Ad26.COV2.S at low or high dose, single or two shots; five or six received placebo; per-sample allocation not given. Vaccine and placebo recipients were sampled on day 63 after the first injection. Only in-frame clones appear in the TCRdb table, and some are missing; sequencing was by immunoSEQ multiplex PCR. Seen here are around 450,000 clones, 89% observed once, and the top ten hold around 2.6%. General study points: People who got the vaccine or the placebo had similar non-spike TCR breadth. Placebo recipients trailed vaccine recipients in spike-specific TCR breadth.

The material sequenced was peripheral blood, taken in a trial of Ad26.COV2.S vaccine versus placebo. This clonotype originated in a person aged 18-60 years who received the Ad26.COV2.S COVID-19 vaccine or a placebo.

CDR3 DNA sequence: TGTGCCAGCAGCTTAGGTGGGGGGGTAGCTTTCTTT. Its translation: CASSLGGGVAFF. This sequence joins TRBV7-2 and TRBJ1-1, with a tentative D call TRBD1 (5 bases). Trimming pared 1 base from V and 10 bases from J, leaving 10 bases between. CDR1 and CDR2 (germline): SGHTA, FQGNSA. This CDR3 region has 12 residues.